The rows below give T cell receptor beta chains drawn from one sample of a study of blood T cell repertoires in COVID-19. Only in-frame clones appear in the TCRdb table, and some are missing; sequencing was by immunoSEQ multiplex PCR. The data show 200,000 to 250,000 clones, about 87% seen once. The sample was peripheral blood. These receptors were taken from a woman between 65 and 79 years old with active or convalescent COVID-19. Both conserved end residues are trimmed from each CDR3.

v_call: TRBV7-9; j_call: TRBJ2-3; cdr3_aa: ASSDRTGGLSDTQY
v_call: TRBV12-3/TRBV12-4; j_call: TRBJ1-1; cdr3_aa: ASSPTGSEAF
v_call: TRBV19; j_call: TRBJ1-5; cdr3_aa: ASSNDRVSNQPQH
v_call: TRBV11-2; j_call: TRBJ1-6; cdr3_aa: ASSLGRGSSPLH
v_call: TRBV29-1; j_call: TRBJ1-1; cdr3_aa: SVEDLEEAF
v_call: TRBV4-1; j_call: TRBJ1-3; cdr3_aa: ASSQEQGAGNTIY
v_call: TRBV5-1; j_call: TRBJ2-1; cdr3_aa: ASSTPSGGADEQF
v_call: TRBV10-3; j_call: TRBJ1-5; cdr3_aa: AISGPNSNQPQH
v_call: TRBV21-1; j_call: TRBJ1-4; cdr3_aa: ASSKKRGSGDKLF
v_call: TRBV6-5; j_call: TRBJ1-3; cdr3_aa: ASSSLQGPSGNTIY
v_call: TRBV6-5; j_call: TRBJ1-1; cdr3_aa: ASSPGGLNTEAF
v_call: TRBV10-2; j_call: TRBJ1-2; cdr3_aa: ASRGTDSFYGYT
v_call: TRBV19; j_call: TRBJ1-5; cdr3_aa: ASSIGPGGGQPQH
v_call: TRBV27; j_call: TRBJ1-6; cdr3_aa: ASSLTGGRANSPLH
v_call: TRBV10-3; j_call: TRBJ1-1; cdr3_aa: AICGGMNTEAF
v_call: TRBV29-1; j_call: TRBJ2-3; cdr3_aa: SVEQGDSTDTQY
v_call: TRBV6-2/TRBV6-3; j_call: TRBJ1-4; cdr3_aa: ASSYSSGGSEKLF
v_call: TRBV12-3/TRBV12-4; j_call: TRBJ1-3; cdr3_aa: ASSSSSGGTIY
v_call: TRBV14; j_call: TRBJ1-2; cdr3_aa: ASYGQGAGGYT
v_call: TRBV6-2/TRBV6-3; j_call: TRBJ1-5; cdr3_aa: ASSPLVGAQPQH
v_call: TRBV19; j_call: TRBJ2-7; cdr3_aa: ASTHLGSGGALEQY
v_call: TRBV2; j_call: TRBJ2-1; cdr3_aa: ASSWSEQF
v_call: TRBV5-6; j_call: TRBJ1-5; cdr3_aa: ASSSRQGSGQPQH
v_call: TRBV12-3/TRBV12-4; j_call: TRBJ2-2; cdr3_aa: ASSLREELF
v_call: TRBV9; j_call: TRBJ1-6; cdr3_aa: ASGRGSSYNSPLH
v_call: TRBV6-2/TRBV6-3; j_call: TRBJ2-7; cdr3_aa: ASSYSQTGEQY
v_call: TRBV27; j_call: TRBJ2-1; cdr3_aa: ASSWEGLHNEQF
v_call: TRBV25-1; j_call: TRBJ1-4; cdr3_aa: ASSELGARGEKLF
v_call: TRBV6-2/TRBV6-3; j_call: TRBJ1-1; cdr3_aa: ASSYGQLNTEAF
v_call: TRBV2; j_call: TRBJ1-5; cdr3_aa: ASSATTGNQPQH
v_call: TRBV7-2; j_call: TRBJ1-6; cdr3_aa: ASSSSSYNSPLH
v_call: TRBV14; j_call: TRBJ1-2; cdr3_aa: ASSLQGKGGYT
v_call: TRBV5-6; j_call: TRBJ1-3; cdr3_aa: ASSGYGQGAGNTIY
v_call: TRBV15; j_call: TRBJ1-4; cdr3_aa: ATSRGYIFGPTTNEKLF
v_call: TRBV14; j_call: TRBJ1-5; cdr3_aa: ASSQTGTGGSQPQH
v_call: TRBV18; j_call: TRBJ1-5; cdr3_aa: ASSPGQGYNQPQH
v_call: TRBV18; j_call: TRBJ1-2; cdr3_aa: ASSPGGQSNYGYT